A single TCR beta chain is shown here with its context. The antigen it recognizes is unknown. Base quality data are lacking; no much larger clone is found one base away. This specimen comes from a study of blood T cell repertoires in COVID-19 (dated by TCRdb to 2020 to 2022). About the full investigation: Collaborator samples came from the United States, Italy and Spain and covered acute and convalescent phases of COVID-19. Sample metadata almost always included a de-identified subject ID, COVID-19 status, age in years and sex. HLA class I and class II types, where available, came from metadata supplied by the sample provider rather than from assay-based typing. The prospective study material was composed of cDNA or gDNA derived from T cells, B-cell-depleted T cells, or PBMCs. The dataset comprised deeply sampled blood TCRbeta repertoires from subjects exposed to, actively infected with, or recovered from COVID-19. A freely available public database, intended as a resource for researchers studying the immune response to SARS-CoV-2, is where the repertoires were released. Samples came from the ongoing ImmuneRACE study (first 160 participants) plus 1,254 subjects from 6 global collaborators. Points the paper makes about the study in general: The quantity of clinical and demographic metadata differed by source and by participant and was supplied without curation.

The immunoSEQ Assay, a bias-controlled multiplex PCR, was used to amplify TCRbeta CDR3 regions from genomic DNA. As for how the authors treated the data: Within the assay, amplification of reference gene primers was used to estimate how many nucleated cells each sample contained. Sequence reads were collapsed and filtered to measure the absolute abundance of every unique TCRbeta CDR3 rearrangement. For each sample, productive Simpson clonality was calculated as the square root of Simpson's diversity index over productive rearrangements. This immuneACCESS table, as held by TCRdb, lists in-frame sequences with V and J called but not all clones. Of the missing ones, under half trace to an unresolved V gene in checked studies; the others have no known cause. V, J and clone size were drawn from that table, and D and trimming were deduced from the DNA. The sample table holds fewer than 350,000 clones, of which 75% to 90% were seen once. Jointly, the top ten make up about 2.2% of the sample.

Based on the germline V gene (reference sequence), the CDR1 and CDR2 sequences are GTSNPN and SVGIG. Relative to germline, V is 0 bases shorter and J is 3 bases shorter, with 14 bases between their ends. The CDR3 measures 15 amino acids from cysteine to phenylalanine. Only the CDR3 DNA is retained, 45 bases long and in frame from the first base. Another Seattle source contributed samples from volunteer blood donors who had recovered from COVID-19. Each collaborating institution followed its own protocols to collect whole blood in K2EDTA tubes. For TCRbeta analysis, collaborators shipped samples as frozen whole blood, isolated PBMCs, or DNA extracted from either of those sample types.

The V and J segments used are TRBV30 and TRBJ1-1, and possibly TRBD1, on 5 matching bases. Sample: peripheral blood. The sequence was obtained from a woman in her thirties who had recovered from COVID-19. The CDR3 reads CAWSVRIGGDTEAFF. The nucleotide sequence reads TGTGCCTGGAGTGTTAGGATTGGAGGGGACACTGAAGCTTTCTTT.